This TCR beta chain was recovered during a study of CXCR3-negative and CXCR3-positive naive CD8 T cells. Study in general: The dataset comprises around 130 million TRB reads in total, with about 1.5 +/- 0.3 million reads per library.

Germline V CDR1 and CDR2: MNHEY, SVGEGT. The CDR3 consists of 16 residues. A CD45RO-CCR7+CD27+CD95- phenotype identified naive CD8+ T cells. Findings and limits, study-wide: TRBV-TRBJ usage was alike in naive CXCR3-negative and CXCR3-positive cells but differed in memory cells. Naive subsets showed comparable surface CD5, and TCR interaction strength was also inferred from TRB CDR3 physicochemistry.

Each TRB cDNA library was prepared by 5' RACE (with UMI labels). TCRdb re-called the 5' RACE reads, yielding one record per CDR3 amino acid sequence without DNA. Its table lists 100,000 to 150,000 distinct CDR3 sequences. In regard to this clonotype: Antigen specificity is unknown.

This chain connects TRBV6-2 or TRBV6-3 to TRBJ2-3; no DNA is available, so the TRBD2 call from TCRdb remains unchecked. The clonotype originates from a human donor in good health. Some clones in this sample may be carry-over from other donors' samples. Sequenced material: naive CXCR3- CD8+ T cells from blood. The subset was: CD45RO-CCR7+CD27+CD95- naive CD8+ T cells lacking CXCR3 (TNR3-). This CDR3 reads CASSLTPGLGTDTQYF.